What follows are 31 T cell receptor beta chains derived from one specimen sequenced in a study of blood T cell repertoires in COVID-19. Sequencing was performed with immunoSEQ multiplex PCR; in TCRdb, only in-frame clones are kept and a portion is missing. The table lists more than 20,000 clones, roughly 80% of them singletons, with approximately 53% in the top ten. Sequencing was carried out using peripheral blood. These TCRs come from a man aged 45-60 years with active or convalescent COVID-19.

This clone came up once. The CDR3 protein is CASGQGANGYTF. DNA of the CDR3: TGTGCCAGCGGTCAGGGGGCCAATGGCTACACCTTC. The rearrangement uses TRBV27 and TRBJ1-2; TRBD1 matches at 8 bases. V lost 8 bases and J lost 6; bases outside the gene matches: 5. The length of the CDR3 is 12 residues. Looked up from germline, CDR1 is MNHEY and CDR2 is SMNVEV (reference sequence).

For the CDR3, the DNA is TGTGCCAGCAGTTACTCTGGTGGGGGGTCCTACAATGAGCAGTTCTTC. The encoded protein is CASSYSGGGSYNEQFF. V is TRBV6-5 and J is TRBJ2-1; the D gene is possibly TRBD2 (6 bases). Deletions cut 0 bases from V and 1 base from J, with 10 bases between. The CDR3 is 16 residues long. Germline CDR1 is MNHEY and CDR2 is SVGAGI.

There are a few counts of this clone. The chain joins TRBV28 to TRBJ1-5; possible D gene TRBD1, 6 bases. V was pared by 8 bases and J by 10 bases, with 24 bases between. CDR3 length equals 15 residues. CDR1 and CDR2 from the germline V gene are MDHEN and SYDVKM. The CDR3 loop is CASRITGKPREPQHF. DNA of the CDR3: TGTGCCAGCCGAATTACAGGGAAACCACGAGAACCCCAGCATTTT.

The CDR3 DNA follows: TGCGCCAGCAGTGAGGGAGTCGTGGAGACCCAGTACTTC. Translation: CASSEGVVETQYF. V is TRBV10-1 and J is TRBJ2-5, with no clear D. The V end was cut by 2 bases, the J end by 5 bases, with 9 bases between. There are 13 residues in the CDR3. Germline CDR1 reads WNHNN; CDR2 reads SYGVQD (reference sequence).

This clone is deemed medium-sized (0.01 to 0.1%). J is TRBJ2-3 and V is TRBV5-1, with 8 bases aligning to TRBD2. J gave up 6 bases and V 3 bases, and 6 bases lay outside the gene matches. Germline values: CDR1 SGHRS, CDR2 YFSETQ. The CDR3 is made up of 14 amino acids. The CDR3 protein is CASSSGGRGDTQYF. Written as DNA, the CDR3 is TGCGCCAGCAGCTCGGGGGGGCGGGGCGATACGCAGTATTTT.

The chain uses TRBV10-3 and TRBJ1-2; 7 positions match TRBD1. The CDR3 is 12 residues long. In germline, CDR1 is ENHRY, CDR2 SYGVKD. Losses at the gene ends were 6 bases for V and 3 bases for J; bases not matched to a gene: 1. CDR3 protein: CAISGQDYGYTF. The CDR3 DNA is TGTGCCATCAGCGGACAGGACTATGGCTACACCTTC.

The chain couples TRBV10-3 to TRBJ2-1, with 7 bases aligning to TRBD1. The germline V gene encodes CDR1 ENHRY and CDR2 SYGVKD. The CDR3 has 15 amino acids. Unmatched junction bases numbered 15, after V lost 8 bases and J lost 8 bases. The DNA of the CDR3 is TGTGCCATCCGACCTCGGACAGGTCTCGACGATGAGCAGTTCTTC. This sequence encodes CAIRPRTGLDDEQFF.

This clone was detected only once. J is TRBJ1-1 and V is TRBV5-6; D not certain. This CDR3 has 11 amino acids. Trimming removed 2 bases at V and 5 bases at J, with 4 bases between. Germline values: CDR1 SGHDT, CDR2 YYEEEE. The CDR3 spells CASSFLTEAFF. The CDR3 DNA reads TGTGCCAGCAGCTTTCTGACTGAAGCTTTCTTT.

The gene calls are TRBV11-3 and TRBJ2-7; D gene ambiguous. The CDR3 totals 14 residues. Per the germline V gene, CDR1 is SGHNT and CDR2 is YENEEA. The V gene lost 0 bases and the J gene lost 4 bases, with 10 bases spanning the gap. CDR3 loop: CASSLDLTAYEQYF. The CDR3 region has the DNA TGTGCCAGCAGCTTAGATCTAACCGCATACGAGCAGTACTTC.

The chain has TRBV15 and TRBJ1-2; D is unresolved. CDR1 is LNHNV, CDR2 YYDKDF, per germline (reference sequence). The CDR3 has 13 residues. V was shortened by 11 bases and J by 3 bases, with 16 bases between the two germline ends. CDR3 sequence reads: CAAGRQDDYGYTF. DNA of the CDR3: TGTGCCGCGGGTCGGCAGGACGACTATGGCTACACCTTC.

V is TRBV4-1 and J is TRBJ2-3, with D uncertain. V was trimmed by 0 bases and J by 12 bases, leaving 13 bases between them. Per the germline V gene, CDR1 is MGHRA and CDR2 is YSYEKL. CDR3 length: 13 residues. DNA of the CDR3: TGCGCCAGCAGCCAAGATACCGAGTATCCACAGTATTTT. Translated, it gives CASSQDTEYPQYF.

The rearrangement joins TRBV12-3 or TRBV12-4 to TRBJ1-2; no definite D call. V lost 5 bases and J 2 bases, leaving 9 bases between the germline ends. This CDR3 is 13 amino acids long. CDR3 nucleotides: TGTGCCAGCAGTCCAGGACTCAACTATGGCTACACCTTC. This translates into CASSPGLNYGYTF.

The CDR3 coding sequence is TGTGCCAGCAGCTCAGGACTAGTCAATGAGCAGTTCTTC. Protein: CASSSGLVNEQFF. V gene TRBV5-8 combines with J gene TRBJ2-1, with 7 bases matching TRBD2. V shed 3 bases, J shed 6 bases, and the junction held 3 bases outside the gene matches. CDR1 SGHTS and CDR2 YDEGEE come from the germline V gene. There are 13 residues in the CDR3.

This clone was seen a handful of times. The chain carries TRBV5-1 and TRBJ1-2; D is undetermined. The CDR3 consists of 15 residues. Trimming took off 1 base at V and 5 bases at J, with 15 bases between the two ends. CDR1 and CDR2 from the germline V gene are SGHRS and YFSETQ. The CDR3 nucleotides are TGCGCCAGCAGCTTGTTTTCTGGGGAGGGATATGGCTACACCTTC. Its translation is CASSLFSGEGYGYTF.

In this sample, this clone turned up a few times. The chain recombines TRBV19 with TRBJ2-2, with 8 bases fitting TRBD1. The CDR3 spans 15 residues. Germline V gene data show CDR1 as LNHDA and CDR2 as SQIVND (reference sequence). Germline trimming cut 5 bases from V and 5 bases from J; bases unmatched to any gene: 7. For the CDR3, the DNA is TGTGCCAGTAGTCCTCAGGGGGCTTGGACCGGGGAGCTGTTTTTT. Protein product: CASSPQGAWTGELFF.

This sequence joins TRBV5-1 and TRBJ1-1; D unresolved. The CDR3 totals 13 residues. V lost 4 bases and J lost 5, with 12 bases in between. Germline-derived CDR1 and CDR2 are SGHRS and YFSETQ. This CDR3 reads CASSLTRDTEAFF. The DNA of the CDR3 is TGCGCCAGCAGCCTCACGAGGGATACTGAAGCTTTCTTT.

The table lists this clone with a few counts. The chain recombines TRBV6-5 with TRBJ1-3; TRBD1 might be the D (5 bases). The CDR3 consists of 13 residues. V gave up 8 bases and J gave up 7 bases, with 15 bases separating them. Per germline, CDR1 MNHEY and CDR2 SVGAGI. The CDR3 nucleotides read TGTGCCAGCTCGACAGCTAAGGGGAACACCATATATTTT. Amino acids: CASSTAKGNTIYF.

This sequence joins TRBV29-1 and TRBJ2-7; D not certain. V dropped 4 bases and J dropped 2 bases, with 9 bases sitting between them. The V gene's germline CDR1 is SQVTM and CDR2 ANQGSEA. This CDR3 has 12 amino acids. The CDR3 DNA sequence: TGCAGCGTTGTGGCCCGAACCTACGAGCAGTACTTC. Protein product: CSVVARTYEQYF.

A single count supports this clone. The chain joins TRBV6-5 to TRBJ2-3, with 12 bases fitting TRBD2. The CDR3 totals 14 residues. Germline assignment: CDR1 MNHEY and CDR2 SVGAGI. Germline trimming cut 11 bases from V and 6 bases from J; bases unmatched to any gene: 9. CDR3 nucleotide sequence: TGTGCCGGGAGACTAGCGGGGGCCCCCGATACGCAGTATTTT. This encodes CAGRLAGAPDTQYF.

The chain links TRBV14 to TRBJ2-1; 7 nucleotides line up with TRBD1. Looked up from germline, CDR1 is SGHDN and CDR2 is FVKESK. Losses at the gene ends were 5 bases for V and 14 bases for J; bases not matched to a gene: 9. The length of the CDR3 is 12 residues. CDR3 residues: CASSAKGAQEFF. The CDR3 nucleotides read TGTGCCAGCAGCGCAAAGGGGGCGCAGGAGTTCTTC.

The CDR3 protein is CASSGSEVENTGELFF. In nucleotides, the CDR3 is TGTGCCAGCAGCGGAAGTGAGGTAGAAAACACCGGGGAGCTGTTTTTT. The chain uses TRBV5-4 and TRBJ2-2, with D unresolved. The CDR3 runs 16 residues. Germline lookup yields CDR1 SGHNT and CDR2 YYREEE (reference sequence). Trimming took 4 bases from V and 2 from J, leaving 15 bases between them.

A few counts support this clone. The chain joins TRBV6-6 to TRBJ1-1, with D possibly being TRBD1 (5 bases). Trimming stripped 4 bases from V and 4 bases from J, with 7 bases between. CDR3 length: 12 residues. The germline CDR1 and CDR2 sequences are MNHNY and SVGAGI (reference sequence). The CDR3 DNA sequence: TGTGCCAGCAGTTCGGGGGGCACTGAAGCTTTCTTT. Its protein product is CASSSGGTEAFF.

The chain carries TRBV7-2 and TRBJ2-3; the match to TRBD2 covers 11 bases. Trimming at V came to 7 bases and at J to 3 bases, leaving 15 bases not matched to a gene. The CDR3 is 18 amino acids. Per the germline V gene, CDR1 is SGHTA and CDR2 is FQGNSA. This CDR3 reads CASTRTSGGSFGTDTQYF. CDR3 DNA sequence: TGTGCCAGCACCCGAACTAGCGGGGGTTCCTTCGGGACAGATACGCAGTATTTT.

This clone was seen more than once but under ten times. The V call is TRBV9, the J call TRBJ1-1, with 7 nucleotides matching TRBD1. Unmatched junction bases numbered 6, after V lost 1 base and J lost 3 bases. This CDR3 region has 15 residues. Germline assignment: CDR1 SGDLS and CDR2 YYNGEE. The CDR3 sequence: CASSVMTGTYTEAFF. DNA for the CDR3: TGTGCCAGCAGCGTAATGACAGGGACCTACACTGAAGCTTTCTTT.

In its sample, this clone was seen a few times. V usage is TRBV7-2 and J usage is TRBJ1-5; TRBD1 agrees at 9 bases. The V gene's germline CDR1 is SGHTA and CDR2 FQGNSA. The V segment lost 4 bases and the J segment 5 bases; nucleotides outside the gene matches: 0. The CDR3 length is 13 residues. The DNA of the CDR3 is TGTGCCAGCAGCTGGGACAGGGATCAGCCCCAGCATTTT. This gives the protein CASSWDRDQPQHF. Full variable domain (outside the CDR3, taken from reference TRBV7-2 and TRBJ1-5): GAGVSQSPSNKVTEKGKDVELRCDPISGHTALYWYRQSLGQGLEFLIYFQGNSAPDKSGLPSDRFSAERTGGSVSTLTIQRTQQEDSAVYLCASSWDRDQPQHFGDGTRLSIL.

The V call is TRBV6-5, the J call TRBJ1-2, with a tentative D call TRBD1 (5 bases). Trimming removed 5 bases from V and 7 bases from J, with 17 bases in between. Germline V gene sequence: CDR1 MNHEY, CDR2 SVGAGI. This CDR3 contains 14 residues. The CDR3 is CASSNGLRGGGYTF. DNA of the CDR3: TGTGCCAGCAGTAATGGACTCCGGGGGGGTGGCTACACCTTC.

The chain joins TRBV7-2 to TRBJ2-7; weak D call: TRBD2 (5 bases). V lost 5 bases, J lost 0 bases, and 14 bases lay in between. The CDR3 totals 15 residues. Looked up from germline, CDR1 is SGHTA and CDR2 is FQGNSA. For the CDR3, the DNA is TGTGCCAGCAGCAATAACGGGGAAAGCTCCTACGAGCAGTACTTC. Its translation is CASSNNGESSYEQYF.

The V call is TRBV5-4, the J call TRBJ2-3, with 7 bases lining up with TRBD1. The CDR3 length is 16 residues. Germline lookup yields CDR1 SGHNT and CDR2 YYREEE (reference sequence). J was trimmed by 13 bases and V by 3 bases; bases with no gene match: 20. The DNA of the CDR3 is TGTGCCAGCAGCTCCGGATACGGGACAGAATCTCATGTGGAGTATTTT. Protein sequence: CASSSGYGTESHVEYF.

The rearrangement links TRBV6-5 to TRBJ2-3, with 8 positions matching TRBD2. There are 14 residues in the CDR3. V shed 7 bases and J 4 bases; nucleotides not matched to a gene: 7. Germline V lookup: CDR1 MNHEY, CDR2 SVGAGI. CDR3 loop: CASTTGGVADTQYF. The CDR3 DNA sequence: TGTGCCAGCACCACGGGGGGGGTGGCAGATACGCAGTATTTT.

The chain recombines TRBV3-1 (or the pseudogene TRBV3-2) with TRBJ2-5; 11 nucleotides line up with TRBD2. The CDR3 totals 18 residues. Germline trimming cut 1 base from V and 5 bases from J; bases unmatched to any gene: 12. The germline V gene has CDR1 LGHDT and CDR2 YNNKEL (reference sequence). DNA of the CDR3: TGTGCCAGCAGCCAAGGACTAGCGGGGCGATCACGGGGGGAGACCCAGTACTTC. Translated: CASSQGLAGRSRGETQYF.

This clone was seen a few times. The chain couples TRBV27 to TRBJ2-7, with 9 bases fitting TRBD2. Germline trimming cut 2 bases from V and 2 bases from J; bases unmatched to any gene: 4. The CDR3 extends over 15 amino acids. Germline CDR1 and CDR2: MNHEY and SMNVEV (reference sequence). CDR3 nucleotide sequence: TGTGCCAGCAGTTTAATCCGCGGGAGGGCCTACGAGCAGTACTTC. Its protein product is CASSLIRGRAYEQYF.